Following are 14 T cell receptor beta chains from one sample sequenced in a study of CD8 T cells in ankylosing spondylitis. Their recognized antigens are unknown. Regarding the study as a whole: Typical of ankylosing spondylitis blood, it appeared, was a TCR beta motif of seven to nine highly homologous variants.

TCRdb re-derived calls from the 5' RACE reads in MiXCR, one entry per CDR3 protein. The sample records about 440,000 distinct CDR3 sequences, about a sixth being singletons. Specimen: blood, either unsorted or a sorted T cell fraction (not recorded which). All receptors derive from a male donor with ankylosing spondylitis.

The genes are TRBV2 and TRBJ2-2; no reliable D call. The CDR3 is made up of 15 amino acids. The germline V and J ends were trimmed by 10 bases and 2 bases, with 17 bases remaining between them. Germline CDR1 and CDR2: SNHLY and FYNNEI. CDR3 region: CATKEGNSNTGELFF. The CDR3 DNA reads TGTGCCACTAAGGAAGGGAACTCAAACACCGGGGAGCTGTTTTTT.

The CDR3 reads CATSGQVGPRETQYF. The DNA of the CDR3 is TGTGCCACCAGTGGTCAGGTCGGTCCTAGAGAGACCCAGTACTTC. This sequence joins TRBV24-1 and TRBJ2-5; D not certain. The CDR3 is 15 amino acids. The germline gives CDR1 KGHDR, CDR2 SFDVKD. Trimming took off 5 bases at V and 4 bases at J, with 16 bases between the two ends.

In this sample, this clonotype turned up many times. The V gene is TRBV5-1, the J gene TRBJ1-1; perhaps TRBD1 as D (5 bases). Germline V CDR1 and CDR2: SGHRS, YFSETQ. V was clipped by 0 bases and J by 4 bases, with 7 bases between them. The CDR3 runs 13 residues. The CDR3 DNA sequence: TGCGCCAGCAGCTTGGTCGGGGCCACTGAAGCTTTCTTT. Encoded protein: CASSLVGATEAFF.

This clonotype came up many times. CDR3 nucleotides: TGTGCCAGCAGCCCCGACGGGACCTCCTACAATGAGCAGTTCTTC. Protein product: CASSPDGTSYNEQFF. This chain joins TRBV7-8 and TRBJ2-1; perhaps D is TRBD1 or TRBD2 (5 bases each). V was cut by 5 bases and J by 0 bases, with 11 bases left in between. CDR1 and CDR2 (germline): SGHVS, FQNEAQ. The CDR3 runs 15 residues.

This clonotype was counted a few times. The chain employs TRBV4-3 and TRBJ2-1; TRBD1 matches at 8 bases. The CDR3 covers 16 residues. Trimming cost V 2 bases and J 7 bases; bases outside gene matches: 10. Germline lookup yields CDR1 LGHNA and CDR2 YSLEER. The CDR3 nucleotides are TGCGCCAGCAGCCAACAGGAGACAGGGGTCATAAATGAGCAGTTCTTC. Encoded protein: CASSQQETGVINEQFF.

The chain joins TRBV5-1 to TRBJ2-5; D tentatively fits TRBD1 or TRBD2 (6 bases each). Trimming took 7 bases from V and 5 from J, leaving 24 bases between them. The CDR3 runs to 16 residues. Germline V gene data show CDR1 as SGHRS and CDR2 as YFSETQ. The CDR3 coding sequence is TGCGCCAGCGCCCTTTTAGGGGGGCCCGATGGGGAGACCCAGTACTTC. Translating gives CASALLGGPDGETQYF.

There are many counts of this clonotype. J is TRBJ2-1 and V is TRBV29-1; D might be TRBD2 (6 bases). This CDR3 spans 12 amino acids. Germline V gene sequence: CDR1 SQVTM, CDR2 ANQGSEA. Trimming took off 7 bases at V and 6 bases at J, with 13 bases between the two ends. CDR3 sequence reads: CSASGVINEQFF. CDR3 coding DNA: TGCAGCGCCTCGGGGGTTATCAATGAGCAGTTCTTC.

In its sample, this clonotype was seen a few times. This chain connects TRBV18 to TRBJ1-5; maybe TRBD1 (5 bases). Looked up from germline, CDR1 is KGHSH and CDR2 is LQKENI. The CDR3 runs to 13 residues. The V end was cut by 6 bases, the J end by 6 bases, with 12 bases between. This chain's CDR3 is CASSIQGSQPQHF. The CDR3 DNA follows: TGTGCCAGCTCTATCCAGGGATCTCAGCCCCAGCATTTT. Full variable domain (missing parts from reference TRBV18 and TRBJ1-5): NAGVMQNPRHLVRRRGQEARLRCSPMKGHSHVYWYRQLPEEGLKFMVYLQKENIIDESGMPKERFSAEFPKEGPSILRIQQVVRGDSAAYFCASSIQGSQPQHFGDGTRLSIL.

This clonotype turned up a few times. The chain links TRBV5-8 to TRBJ1-1; TRBD1 matches 9 bases. Per germline, CDR1 SGHTS and CDR2 YDEGEE. This CDR3 has 15 amino acids. Unmatched junction bases numbered 5, after V lost 4 bases and J lost 1 base. The CDR3, as DNA: TGTGCCAGCAGCCGGGGGACAGGGAAGAACACTGAAGCTTTCTTT. Its protein is CASSRGTGKNTEAFF.

This clonotype was seen a few times. The chain carries TRBV5-1 and TRBJ2-2, with no clear D. Looked up from germline, CDR1 is SGHRS and CDR2 is YFSETQ. The CDR3 covers 13 residues. V was clipped by 4 bases and J by 7 bases, with 11 bases between them. CDR3 sequence: CASSPFIGGELFF. CDR3 nucleotides: TGCGCCAGCAGCCCGTTTATCGGCGGGGAGCTGTTTTTT.

The V and J genes are TRBV19 and TRBJ1-2; perhaps TRBD1 as D (5 bases). The CDR3 runs 12 residues. Trimming removed 4 bases from V and 7 bases from J, with 10 bases in between. Germline V gene data show CDR1 as LNHDA and CDR2 as SQIVND (reference sequence). The CDR3 DNA reads TGTGCCAGTAGTACGGGGGATCGTGGCTACACCTTC. This translates into CASSTGDRGYTF.

This clonotype was seen more than once but under ten times. The chain is built from TRBV7-8 and TRBJ2-2; D ambiguous. CDR1 and CDR2 from the germline V gene are SGHVS and FQNEAQ. This CDR3 region has 12 residues. Trimming stripped 5 bases from V and 5 bases from J, with 6 bases between. The CDR3 nucleotides are TGTGCCAGCAGCCCGATAACCGGGGAGCTGTTTTTT. As protein: CASSPITGELFF. Complete variable domain (other parts from reference TRBV7-8 and TRBJ2-2): GAGVSQSPRYKVAKRGQDVALRCDPISGHVSLFWYQQALGQGPEFLTYFQNEAQLDKSGLPSDRFFAERPEGSVSTLKIQRTQQEDSAVYLCASSPITGELFFGEGSRLTVL.

This clonotype was counted ten times or more. This chain uses TRBV12-3 or TRBV12-4 with TRBJ2-2; 7 nucleotides agree with TRBD1. The J segment lost 4 bases and the V segment lost 3 bases, leaving 8 bases of the junction unmatched. The CDR3 runs 16 residues. Here the CDR3 reads CASSFGTVRGTGELFF. CDR3 nucleotides: TGTGCCAGCAGTTTCGGGACAGTTCGCGGCACCGGGGAGCTGTTTTTT.

The table lists this clonotype with a few counts. The chain couples TRBV27 to TRBJ1-1; TRBD1 aligns across 7 bases. Germline V CDR1 and CDR2: MNHEY, SMNVEV (reference sequence). The CDR3 consists of 14 residues. Trimming removed 4 bases from V and 1 base from J; junction bases left unmatched: 3. CDR3 protein: CASSWDRENTEAFF. CDR3 bases: TGTGCCAGCAGTTGGGACAGAGAGAACACTGAAGCTTTCTTT.